The 26 T cell receptor beta chains reported below all come from one sample, sequenced in a study of human T cells and chemical hapten exposure (dated by TCRdb to the early 2020s). Interpreted using the paper, the time point label stands for: pre-sensitization, week 0. This specimen's treatment or condition label, interpreted: therapeutic diphenylcyclopropenone sensitization with weekly scalp DPC. The library was made by RACE. The run used a NextSeq 500. TCRdb's own reprocessing of the public reads used fastp at Q25 and MiXCR and kept productive beta chains. A single entry per CDR3 protein holds the most common genes and DNA from its merged rows. This sample lists roughly 380,000 distinct CDR3 sequences; around 5.5% were detected once. Together, the top ten hold 2% to 3% of the sample. The material was whole blood, obtained in connection with sensitization to the hapten diphenylcyclopropenone (DPC). All receptors derive from a woman in her 50s with alopecia areata. Some clones in this sample may be carry-over from other donors' samples.

Note on this clonotype: A much larger clone lies a single base off, so this may be a read error. The chain uses TRBV12-3 or TRBV12-4 and TRBJ2-1, with D perhaps TRBD2 (5 bases). The germline V and J ends were trimmed by 5 bases and 5 bases, with 13 bases remaining between them. CDR3 length equals 14 residues. The CDR3 is CASSVSGINNEQFF. As DNA, the CDR3 is TGTGCCAGCAGTGTTTCGGGGATCAACAATGAGCAGTTCTTC.

This clonotype was observed many times. The rearrangement joins TRBV3-1 to TRBJ2-4, with D perhaps TRBD1 or TRBD2 (6 bases each). Germline V gives CDR1 LGHDT, CDR2 YNNKEL (reference sequence). The CDR3 extends over 15 amino acids. V lost 0 bases and J lost 9, with 15 bases in between. The CDR3 bases are TGTGCCAGCAGCCAAGATTGGGGGGCTGTTGCCATTCAGTACTTC. It specifies CASSQDWGAVAIQYF.

This clonotype turned up a few times. The chain joins TRBV10-3 to TRBJ1-5; D may be TRBD1 (6 bases). Trimming pared 6 bases from V and 0 bases from J, leaving 6 bases between. Germline CDR1 is ENHRY and CDR2 is SYGVKD. The CDR3 is 13 residues long. The CDR3 protein is CAIRDSSNQPQHF. The CDR3 DNA sequence: TGTGCCATCAGGGACAGTAGCAATCAGCCCCAGCATTTT.

The chain joins TRBV7-9 to TRBJ1-5; D possibly corresponds to TRBD1 (5 bases). The CDR3 length is 19 residues. V lost 4 bases, J lost 0 bases, and 22 bases lay in between. Germline lookup yields CDR1 SEHNR and CDR2 FQNEAQ (reference sequence). CDR3 bases: TGTGCCAGCAGCTACTCCTCGGGACCGCCCTTTTATAGCAATCAGCCCCAGCATTTT. It translates to CASSYSSGPPFYSNQPQHF.

This clonotype was observed at least ten times. The genes are TRBV5-5 and TRBJ2-3, with D possibly TRBD1 on 6 matching bases. Germline V gene lookup returns CDR1 SGHKS and CDR2 YYEKEE (reference sequence). The germline V and J ends were trimmed by 3 bases and 4 bases, with 9 bases remaining between them. This CDR3 is 13 amino acids long. CDR3 loop: CASSWYRADTQYF. Written as DNA, the CDR3 is TGTGCCAGCAGCTGGTACAGGGCAGATACGCAGTATTTT.

This clonotype was counted a few times. V is TRBV28 and J is TRBJ2-5; 8 positions match TRBD2. The CDR3 loop spans 17 amino acids. Looked up from germline, CDR1 is MDHEN and CDR2 is SYDVKM. V lost 6 bases, J lost 2 bases, and 14 bases stayed unmatched. The DNA of the CDR3 is TGTGCCAGCAGCCCAGGGCCCGTAGCGGGATCTCAAGAGACCCAGTACTTC. As protein: CASSPGPVAGSQETQYF.

V is TRBV7-8 and J is TRBJ2-3; TRBD2 matches 11 bases. The V segment lost 5 bases and the J segment 5 bases; nucleotides outside the gene matches: 12. The CDR3 spans 17 residues. Germline V CDR1 and CDR2: SGHVS, FQNEAQ. The CDR3 region has the DNA TGTGCCAGCAGCCAGGGACTAGCGGAGTCCTCCGGAGATACGCAGTATTTT. Translated, it gives CASSQGLAESSGDTQYF.

This clonotype showed up many times. V is TRBV7-6 and J is TRBJ2-5; 10 nucleotides match TRBD2. V was clipped by 6 bases and J by 2 bases; unmatched bases: 9. Germline V CDR1 and CDR2: SGHVS, FNYEAQ. The CDR3 extends over 16 amino acids. The CDR3 protein is CASSLSSGGLQETQYF. CDR3 coding DNA: TGTGCCAGCAGTCTCTCTAGCGGGGGACTTCAAGAGACCCAGTACTTC.

This clonotype was seen a handful of times. V gene TRBV5-1 combines with J gene TRBJ2-2; 11 bases are shared with TRBD1. Germline values: CDR1 SGHRS, CDR2 YFSETQ. The CDR3 sequence is 16 residues long. V shed 3 bases, J shed 4 bases, and the junction held 5 bases outside the gene matches. CDR3 sequence reads: CASSYPGQGGTGELFF. The DNA of the CDR3 is TGCGCCAGCAGCTATCCGGGACAGGGGGGCACCGGGGAGCTGTTTTTT.

This clonotype was observed a few times. This rearrangement joins TRBV20-1 to TRBJ1-5, with 10 bases matching TRBD1. J lost 6 bases, V lost 5 bases, and 7 bases had no gene match. The CDR3 is made up of 14 amino acids. Germline V gene data show CDR1 as DFQATT and CDR2 as SNEGSKA (reference sequence). The CDR3, as DNA: TGCAGTGCTCTTCGACAGGGGGCGGGTCAGCCCCAGCATTTT. It encodes CSALRQGAGQPQHF.

This clonotype has only a few counts. The rearrangement joins TRBV2 to TRBJ1-6, with TRBD1 identical over 9 bases. This CDR3 has 14 amino acids. The V gene end was trimmed by 7 bases and the J gene end by 7 bases; junction bases not matched to a gene: 5. Germline-derived CDR1 and CDR2 are SNHLY and FYNNEI. This CDR3 is CASTLGTGNSPLHF. CDR3 sequence (DNA): TGTGCCAGCACCCTGGGGACAGGGAATTCACCCCTCCACTTT.

This clonotype appeared a few times. This chain uses TRBV14 with TRBJ2-6; D is perhaps TRBD1 or TRBD2 (5 bases each). Germline V gene sequence: CDR1 SGHDN, CDR2 FVKESK. Trimming pared 5 bases from V and 0 bases from J, leaving 8 bases between. CDR3 length: 15 amino acids. CDR3 sequence reads: CASSGGNSGANVLTF. Written as DNA, the CDR3 is TGTGCCAGCAGCGGGGGTAACTCTGGGGCCAACGTCCTGACTTTC.

This clonotype appeared many times. This chain uses TRBV5-4 with TRBJ2-3, with D possibly matching TRBD1 (5 bases). Germline V gene lookup returns CDR1 SGHNT and CDR2 YYREEE (reference sequence). The CDR3 sequence is 16 residues long. V was cut by 4 bases and J by 6 bases, with 21 bases left in between. The CDR3 nucleotides are TGTGCCAGCAGCCTTGTGGGGCCGGCTCGGACGGATACGCAGTATTTT. Translating gives CASSLVGPARTDTQYF.

A few counts support this clonotype. The chain carries TRBV7-9 and TRBJ1-5, with D tentatively TRBD1 (6 bases). Per germline, CDR1 SEHNR and CDR2 FQNEAQ (reference sequence). The CDR3 consists of 11 residues. Trimming removed 1 base at V and 12 bases at J, with 7 bases between. CDR3 sequence (DNA): TGTGCCAGCAGCTTAGGACAGGACCAGCATTTT. It encodes CASSLGQDQHF.

This clonotype came up many times. This chain connects TRBV5-1 to TRBJ2-7; TRBD1 matches at 7 bases. After removal of 0 bases from V and 3 bases from J, the junction contained 3 bases not matched to a gene. Germline V gives CDR1 SGHRS, CDR2 YFSETQ. The CDR3 is made up of 14 amino acids. CDR3 coding DNA: TGCGCCAGCAGCTTGGTTCAGGGGGACTACGAGCAGTACTTC. Its protein product is CASSLVQGDYEQYF.

This clonotype showed up just a few times. The chain is built from TRBV3-1 and TRBJ1-2; D unresolved. The CDR3 sequence is 11 residues long. CDR1 LGHDT and CDR2 YNNKEL come from the germline V gene (reference sequence). With 0 bases removed from V and 9 bases from J, the gap between germline ends came to 5 bases. The CDR3 region is CASSQEARYTF. In DNA, the CDR3 is TGTGCCAGCAGCCAAGAAGCCCGCTACACCTTC.

This clonotype appeared many times. V and J are TRBV5-1 and TRBJ1-5; D is unclear. The CDR3 is made up of 11 amino acids. From germline, CDR1 is SGHRS and CDR2 YFSETQ. The DNA for the CDR3 is TGCGCAAGGGAGGGCCGTCAGCCCCAGCATTTT. The encoded protein is CAREGRQPQHF.

The table lists this clonotype with a few counts. The chain employs TRBV4-3 and TRBJ2-2; D is ambiguous. CDR3 length: 16 amino acids. CDR1 and CDR2 from the germline V gene are LGHNA and YSLEER. V was clipped by 0 bases and J by 0 bases, with 8 bases between them. CDR3 amino acids: CASSQDLPTNTGELFF. The CDR3 bases are TGCGCCAGCAGCCAAGATTTGCCCACGAACACCGGGGAGCTGTTTTTT.

The chain joins TRBV7-9 to TRBJ1-3; D is ambiguous. CDR3 length equals 14 residues. Trimming removed 1 base at V and 4 bases at J, with 8 bases between. Germline CDR1 and CDR2: SEHNR and FQNEAQ (reference sequence). The CDR3 is CASSLGEGGNTIYF. In DNA, the CDR3 is TGTGCCAGCAGCTTAGGGGAAGGGGGAAACACCATATATTTT.

This clonotype occurred many times. The DNA for the CDR3 is TGTGCCAGCAGGAGACTAGCGGGAGGGCTTGGAGAGACCCAGTACTTC. Translating it yields CASRRLAGGLGETQYF. V is TRBV6-2 or TRBV6-3 and J is TRBJ2-5, with TRBD2 identical over 14 bases. This CDR3 region has 16 residues. Looked up from germline, CDR1 is MNHEY and CDR2 is SVGEGT. V shed 6 bases and J 4 bases; nucleotides not matched to a gene: 7.

The chain uses TRBV29-1 and TRBJ1-1; possibly TRBD1 for D (6 bases). This CDR3 region has 15 residues. The germline V gene encodes CDR1 SQVTM and CDR2 ANQGSEA. This CDR3 reads CSIPAMGGPKTEAFF. CDR3 DNA sequence: TGCAGTATCCCGGCGATGGGGGGCCCGAAAACTGAAGCTTTCTTT.

This clonotype was counted at least ten times. The chain employs TRBV4-2 and TRBJ2-7; 9 positions agree with TRBD2. The germline CDR1 and CDR2 sequences are LGHNA and YNFKEQ. J gave up 9 bases and V 2 bases, and 8 bases lay outside the gene matches. This CDR3 contains 14 residues. CDR3 protein: CASSQSSGRMGQYF. CDR3 DNA: TGTGCCAGCAGCCAATCCAGCGGGAGGATGGGGCAGTACTTC.

This clonotype showed up just a few times. The chain is built from TRBV7-9 and TRBJ1-1, with D unresolved. Germline V lookup: CDR1 SEHNR, CDR2 FQNEAQ (reference sequence). V was pared by 6 bases and J by 1 base, with 9 bases between. CDR3 size: 13 residues. The CDR3 sequence: CASRSSENTEAFF. Here the CDR3 DNA reads TGTGCCAGCAGGTCCAGTGAGAACACTGAAGCTTTCTTT.

This clonotype appeared a few times. This sequence joins TRBV7-6 and TRBJ2-5; D call uncertain. The CDR3 sequence is 15 residues long. Trimming pared 0 bases from V and 1 base from J, leaving 9 bases between. Looked up from germline, CDR1 is SGHVS and CDR2 is FNYEAQ. The DNA for the CDR3 is TGTGCCAGCAGCTTAGCGAGGACGGTCCAAGAGACCCAGTACTTC. Translating gives CASSLARTVQETQYF.

The sample holds many counts of this clonotype. V is TRBV29-1 and J is TRBJ2-3; D ambiguous. The CDR3 contains 13 residues. CDR1 and CDR2 from the germline V gene are SQVTM and ANQGSEA. Trimming removed 4 bases at V and 2 bases at J, with 10 bases between. The DNA for the CDR3 is TGCAGCGTTGTTATCGGAAACACAGATACGCAGTATTTT. Amino acids: CSVVIGNTDTQYF.

This clonotype was counted ten times or more. V is TRBV12-3 or TRBV12-4 and J is TRBJ2-1, with 8 bases that match TRBD2. J gave up 6 bases and V 8 bases, and 6 bases lay outside the gene matches. This CDR3 has 13 residues. The CDR3 region has the DNA TGTGCCAGCTCTACTCGGGGGGGCAATGAGCAGTTCTTC. It is translated as CASSTRGGNEQFF.